This T cell receptor beta chain was identified in a study of T cells in Graves' hyperthyroidism and ophthalmopathy. This clonotype occurred many times. Antigen unknown. RNA transcripts were the template for amplifying TCR beta CDR3 regions. TCR CDR3 underwent first-round RT-PCR with the HTBI primer set. MiXCR, run by TCRdb on the multiplex PCR reads, gives a single entry per CDR3 protein. The sample consists of about 580,000 distinct CDR3 sequences, around 14% of them appearing once. Overall study findings and caveats: Ophthalmopathy, as predicted by the model, came a median about six months after the prediction.

Sequenced sample: blood. The TCR sequence derives from a woman aged 25-40 years with Graves' hyperthyroidism that later progressed to Graves' ophthalmopathy.

CDR3 sequence: CASSQSGTDSPLHF. Written as DNA, the CDR3 is TGCGCCAGCAGCCAATCCGGGACAGATTCACCCCTCCACTTT. The chain carries TRBV4-3 and TRBJ1-6; 7 nucleotides align to TRBD1. Germline loops: CDR1 LGHNA, CDR2 YSLEER. The CDR3 consists of 14 residues. The trim removed 2 bases at V and 8 bases at J, leaving 3 bases unmatched.